This T cell receptor (beta chain) originates from a study of T cell responses to AZD1222 COVID-19 vaccine. Points on this clone: No antigen is known for it.

Germline assignment: CDR1 SGHRS and CDR2 YFSETQ. The CDR3 is 15 amino acids. With 2 bases removed from V and 0 bases from J, the gap between germline ends came to 11 bases. Pooled together were second doses at about 4 or about 12 weeks. Broader study findings: There were mostly white British donors and more females than males, and clonal diversity was possibly underestimated. Spike-specific TCR breadth and depth were elevated following two AZD1222 doses.

This table comes from immunoSEQ multiplex PCR, and its TCRdb copy is limited to in-frame clones, with some not included. This sample has roughly 100,000 clones; 84% occur once, and the top ten carry approximately 14%. This TCR was sampled from an adult who received the AZD1222 COVID-19 vaccine. The sample was peripheral blood, taken 28 days after the second AZD1222 dose. This chain joins TRBV5-1 and TRBJ1-2, with no clear D. The CDR3 DNA sequence: TGCGCCAGCAGCTTACACACGGTAGCTAACTATGGCTACACCTTC. Its protein is CASSLHTVANYGYTF.